The 8 T cell receptor beta chains below were found in one sample sequenced in a study of blood T cell repertoires in COVID-19. This table comes from immunoSEQ multiplex PCR, and its TCRdb copy is limited to in-frame clones, with some not included. The table shows 250,000 to 300,000 clones, with around nine tenths occurring only once. The sequenced sample consisted of peripheral blood. Source of these receptors: a woman aged 65 to 85 with COVID-19, enrolled during active disease.

V is TRBV3-1 (or the pseudogene TRBV3-2) and J is TRBJ1-2, with a possible D match to TRBD1 (6 bases). Trimming shortened V by 4 bases and J by 4 bases, and 22 bases separated the two germline ends. Germline CDR1 is LGHDT and CDR2 is YNNKEL (reference sequence). The CDR3 is 17 amino acids. The CDR3 sequence is CASSRVLGGPFAYGYTF. The CDR3 DNA follows: TGTGCCAGCAGCCGCGTATTGGGGGGGCCGTTTGCCTATGGCTACACCTTC.

The V call is TRBV10-3, the J call TRBJ1-3; no reliable D call. Trimming removed 6 bases from V and 0 bases from J, with 15 bases in between. Germline V gene lookup returns CDR1 ENHRY and CDR2 SYGVKD. The CDR3 is 16 residues long. In nucleotides, the CDR3 is TGTGCCATCAGAATCAACCCAGCAGGCTCTGGAAACACCATATATTTT. It yields the protein CAIRINPAGSGNTIYF.

This chain joins TRBV2 and TRBJ1-6; D is undetermined. V lost 8 bases, J lost 7 bases, and 12 bases lay in between. The germline V gene has CDR1 SNHLY and CDR2 FYNNEI. This CDR3 contains 13 residues. The CDR3 coding sequence is TGTGCCAGCCGGGATGCCAGGAATTCACCCCTCCACTTT. This codes for CASRDARNSPLHF.

The rearrangement links TRBV19 to TRBJ1-3; the D gene is possibly TRBD1 (5 bases). This CDR3 is built from 15 residues. Trimming took 5 bases from V and 0 from J, leaving 11 bases between them. CDR1 is LNHDA and CDR2 is SQIVND in the germline V gene (reference sequence). The CDR3 here is CASSAGHLSGNTIYF. The CDR3 DNA reads TGTGCCAGTAGTGCCGGACATCTCTCTGGAAACACCATATATTTT.

The chain employs TRBV28 and TRBJ2-5; D possibly corresponds to TRBD1 (5 bases). The CDR3 sequence is 14 residues long. V was shortened by 3 bases and J by 1 base, with 9 bases between the two germline ends. Per germline, CDR1 MDHEN and CDR2 SYDVKM. The CDR3 DNA reads as TGTGCCAGCAGTTTTGACAGAGCCCAAGAGACCCAGTACTTC. It translates to CASSFDRAQETQYF.

The rearrangement links TRBV11-2 to TRBJ2-7; no clear D gene. V lost 2 bases to trimming and J lost 4 bases, with 9 bases between them. The V gene's germline CDR1 is SGHAT and CDR2 FQNNGV. The CDR3 totals 13 residues. The CDR3 region is CASSLSLSYEQYF. As DNA, the CDR3 is TGTGCCAGCAGCTTAAGTCTCAGTTACGAGCAGTACTTC. The entire variable domain, with the rest obtained from reference TRBV11-2 and TRBJ2-7, is as follows: EAGVAQSPRYKIIEKRQSVAFWCNPISGHATLYWYQQILGQGPKLLIQFQNNGVVDDSQLPKDRFSAERLKGVDSTLKIQPAKLEDSAVYLCASSLSLSYEQYFGPGTRLTVT.

This sequence joins TRBV4-2 and TRBJ1-5; 10 bases fit TRBD1. Unmatched junction bases numbered 4, after V lost 4 bases and J lost 4 bases. Germline loops: CDR1 LGHNA, CDR2 YNFKEQ. The CDR3 length is 15 residues. The CDR3 nucleotides read TGTGCCAGCAGCCCAGGGACAGGGGATAATCAGCCCCAGCATTTT. Amino acid sequence: CASSPGTGDNQPQHF.

This clone was counted between two and nine times. The chain joins TRBV27 to TRBJ2-3; 8 nucleotides match TRBD2. The CDR3 is 16 amino acids. V was clipped by 3 bases and J by 6 bases; unmatched bases: 11. Germline values: CDR1 MNHEY, CDR2 SMNVEV (reference sequence). CDR3 DNA: TGTGCCAGCAGTTTGGGACGAGCGGGAGTTTCGGATACGCAGTATTTT. Protein: CASSLGRAGVSDTQYF.